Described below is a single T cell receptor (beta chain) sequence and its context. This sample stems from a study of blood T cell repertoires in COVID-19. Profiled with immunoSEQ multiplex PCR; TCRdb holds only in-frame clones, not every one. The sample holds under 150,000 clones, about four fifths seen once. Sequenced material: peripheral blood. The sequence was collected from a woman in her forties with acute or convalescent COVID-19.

The chain's CDR3 is CASRGGYNTDTQYF. DNA of the CDR3: TGTGCCAGCAGGGGGGGGTACAACACAGATACGCAGTATTTT. The chain uses TRBV6-5 and TRBJ2-3; 7 bases are shared with TRBD2. J was trimmed by 2 bases and V by 6 bases; bases with no gene match: 5. From germline, CDR1 is MNHEY and CDR2 SVGAGI. There are 14 residues in the CDR3.